This TCR beta chain is drawn from a study of cytomegalovirus exposure and HLA in healthy donors. Background on the study: Drawn from HLA-typed donors, some 80 million unique TCRs were held in an early data release.

Points from the study as a whole: A prior analysis recorded that most TCR beta V segments were productive about 87% or about 30% of the time. A likely sequencing artifact accounted for one observed cluster of highly shared sequence variants.

With regard to this clone: Its matching antigen is unknown.

13 Jbeta primers and 60 Vbeta primers were used for the PCR. Profiling relied on immunoSEQ multiplex PCR, and the TCRdb table lists in-frame clones only, not all of them. Found here are some 180,000 clones, 80% to 90% of them singletons; the top ten hold less than 2%. CDR1 is GTSNPN, CDR2 SVGIG, per germline (reference sequence). CDR3 length: 14 amino acids. The V gene lost 0 bases and the J gene lost 2 bases, with 8 bases spanning the gap. This chain joins TRBV30 and TRBJ1-3; D gene uncertain. Sequenced sample: PBMCs. This receptor was taken from a man in his forties in good health and CMV-seropositive. CDR3 sequence: CAWSVSGTGNTIYF. As DNA, the CDR3 is TGTGCCTGGAGTGTATCCGGGACTGGAAACACCATATATTTT. Filled out from reference TRBV30 and TRBJ1-3, the complete variable domain reads SQTIHQWPATLVQPVGSPLSLECTVEGTSNPNLYWYRQAAGRGLQLLFYSVGIGQISSEVPQNLSASRPQDRQFILSSKKLLLSDSGFYLCAWSVSGTGNTIYFGEGSWLTVV.